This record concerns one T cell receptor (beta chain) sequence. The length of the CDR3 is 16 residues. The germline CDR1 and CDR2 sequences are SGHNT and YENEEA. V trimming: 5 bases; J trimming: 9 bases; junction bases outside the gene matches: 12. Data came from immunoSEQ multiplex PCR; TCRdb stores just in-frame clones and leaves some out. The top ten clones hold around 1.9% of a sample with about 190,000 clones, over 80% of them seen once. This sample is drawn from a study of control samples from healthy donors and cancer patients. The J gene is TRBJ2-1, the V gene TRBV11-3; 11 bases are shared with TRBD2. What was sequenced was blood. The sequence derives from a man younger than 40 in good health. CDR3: CASSLGLAEKDSEQFF. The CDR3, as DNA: TGTGCCAGCAGCCTGGGACTAGCGGAGAAGGATAGTGAGCAGTTCTTC.